This T cell receptor (beta chain) is from a study of shared clonotypes between healthy human individuals. Study-wide results and limits: Even with large depth, rarefaction showed that sorted-subset sequencing was incomplete.

The CDR3 loop spans 16 amino acids. V lost 0 bases, J lost 0 bases, and 10 bases lay in between. The germline V gene has CDR1 MNHNS and CDR2 SASEGT. Using immunoSEQ multiplex PCR, the repertoire was profiled, and TCRdb retains in-frame clones only, with some absent. The sample yields under 2,000,000 clones, about 95% seen once. On this clone itself: Its cognate antigen is unknown.

Positive CCR7 selection of CD45RO-negative cells yielded the naive CD8 cells, and terminally differentiated effector memory CD45RA+ cells were excluded. The chain recombines TRBV6-1 with TRBJ2-3; no firm D call. The TCR comes from a man aged 18-30 years in good health. The sequencing sample was made of naive CD8+ T cells sorted from blood. The CDR3, as DNA: TGTGCCAGCAGTGAAGCGTTAATTTTTAGCACAGATACGCAGTATTTT. It codes for CASSEALIFSTDTQYF.